These 23 T cell receptor beta chains came from one sample sequenced in a study of post-analysis software for immune sequencing data. Broader study findings: Patients had higher frequencies than controls of roughly five TRBV segments, including TRBV5-6, TRBV5-1 and TRBV20-1.

cDNA libraries of TCR beta carried unique molecular identifiers. TCRdb re-called the PCR reads with MiXCR, one entry per CDR3 protein. The profile shows about 820,000 distinct CDR3 sequences, under 70% of them singletons. Their antigen targets remain unknown. Sequenced sample: blood. These receptors were obtained from a girl aged 10 to 17 with multiple sclerosis.

This clonotype appeared a single time. The chain combines TRBV20-1 with TRBJ2-3, with 7 bases aligning to TRBD2. CDR1 is DFQATT and CDR2 is SNEGSKA in the germline V gene (reference sequence). CDR3 length equals 13 residues. Germline trimming cut 6 bases from V and 3 bases from J; bases unmatched to any gene: 6. The CDR3 loop is CSAPRRGTDTQYF. The CDR3 DNA is TGCAGTGCCCCGCGGCGGGGGACAGATACGCAGTATTTT.

This clonotype was recorded a few times. The chain joins TRBV29-1 to TRBJ2-3, with 7 bases fitting TRBD1. Trimming at V came to 6 bases and at J to 0 bases, leaving 9 bases not matched to a gene. The CDR3 spans 15 residues. Germline V gene sequence: CDR1 SQVTM, CDR2 ANQGSEA. The DNA for the CDR3 is TGCAGCGTAGGCGGACAGGCTTCTAGCACAGATACGCAGTATTTT. Amino acid sequence: CSVGGQASSTDTQYF.

The J gene is TRBJ2-5, the V gene TRBV12-3 or TRBV12-4; 8 bases match TRBD2. The length of the CDR3 is 14 residues. V gave up 7 bases and J gave up 5 bases; unmatched junction bases: 9. CDR3 region: CASNPGGRGETQYF. In DNA, the CDR3 is TGTGCCAGCAACCCGGGGGGGAGAGGGGAGACCCAGTACTTC.

This clonotype was counted only a few times. This rearrangement joins TRBV29-1 to TRBJ1-2; 7 nucleotides align to TRBD1. The CDR3 extends over 12 amino acids. V trimming: 7 bases; J trimming: 4 bases; junction bases outside the gene matches: 6. Germline CDR1 is SQVTM and CDR2 is ANQGSEA. The CDR3 protein is CSAQTGIYGYTF. CDR3 in DNA: TGCAGCGCCCAGACAGGGATCTATGGCTACACCTTC.

This clonotype showed up just a few times. V gene TRBV5-1 combines with J gene TRBJ2-3, with D possibly matching TRBD2 (5 bases). In germline, CDR1 is SGHRS, CDR2 YFSETQ. Trimming removed 0 bases at V and 4 bases at J, with 12 bases between. The CDR3 extends over 15 amino acids. The CDR3 region is CASSLERPQSDTQYF. The CDR3, as DNA: TGCGCCAGCAGCTTGGAGCGGCCCCAGTCAGATACGCAGTATTTT.

The chain has TRBV14 and TRBJ2-7, with D perhaps matching TRBD2 (5 bases). This CDR3 is 13 amino acids long. In germline, CDR1 is SGHDN, CDR2 FVKESK. V lost 3 bases to trimming and J lost 7 bases, with 13 bases between them. CDR3 sequence reads: CASSHDVWREQYF. The CDR3 DNA sequence: TGTGCCAGCAGCCATGATGTATGGAGGGAGCAGTACTTC.

V usage is TRBV6-5 and J usage is TRBJ2-5; 13 bases fit TRBD2. CDR3 length: 16 residues. In germline, CDR1 is MNHEY, CDR2 SVGAGI. Unmatched junction bases numbered 11, after V lost 6 bases and J lost 7 bases. The CDR3 region is CASSMPGLAGRGTQYF. The DNA for the CDR3 is TGTGCCAGCAGCATGCCGGGACTAGCGGGACGAGGGACCCAGTACTTC.

The rearrangement uses TRBV29-1 and TRBJ1-2; TRBD1 might be the D (6 bases). Trimming took off 0 bases at V and 3 bases at J, with 11 bases between the two ends. Germline CDR1 reads SQVTM; CDR2 reads ANQGSEA. The CDR3 is 14 amino acids. Written as DNA, the CDR3 is TGCAGCGTTGAAGATCCATGGACAGACTATGGCTACACCTTC. Encoded protein: CSVEDPWTDYGYTF.

The chain is built from TRBV7-2 and TRBJ1-2; D not resolved. V gave up 1 base and J gave up 5 bases, with 14 bases separating them. Germline V gene sequence: CDR1 SGHTA, CDR2 FQGNSA. This CDR3 has 15 amino acids. The CDR3 here is CASSLDVGRRYGYTF. The CDR3 DNA reads TGTGCCAGCAGCTTAGATGTGGGCAGGCGGTATGGCTACACCTTC.

This clonotype was seen only once. The CDR3 region is CSVGQGNTEQFF. The CDR3 coding sequence is TGCAGCGTCGGACAGGGGAACACTGAGCAGTTCTTC. The chain joins TRBV29-1 to TRBJ2-1; TRBD1 matches at 9 bases. Germline V gives CDR1 SQVTM, CDR2 ANQGSEA. V shed 6 bases, J shed 9 bases, and the junction held 6 bases outside the gene matches. There are 12 residues in the CDR3.

The chain combines TRBV5-1 with TRBJ2-5; no definite D call. The germline CDR1 and CDR2 sequences are SGHRS and YFSETQ. With 4 bases removed from V and 5 bases from J, the gap between germline ends came to 12 bases. The CDR3 spans 13 residues. For the CDR3, the DNA is TGCGCCAGCAGCAGACGAACAGTGGAGACCCAGTACTTC. Encoded protein: CASSRRTVETQYF.

This clonotype was seen more than once but under ten times. Compared with germline, one end of the junction differs, possibly owing to a read error. The V and J genes are TRBV29-1 and TRBJ1-2; weak D call: TRBD1 (5 bases). CDR1 and CDR2 from the germline V gene are SQVTM and ANQGSEA. This CDR3 has 16 amino acids. The CDR3 reads CSAEGLRGTGTYGYTF. In DNA, the CDR3 is TGCAGCGCTGAAGGTTTAAGGGGAACAGGCACCTATGGCTACACCTTC.

V gene TRBV18 combines with J gene TRBJ2-7; D is perhaps TRBD1 (6 bases). CDR1 and CDR2 (germline): KGHSH, LQKENI. V lost 3 bases and J lost 2, with 11 bases in between. The CDR3 spans 14 residues. The CDR3 nucleotides read TGTGCCAGCTCACCGCTGGACAGTACCTACGAGCAGTACTTC. This gives the protein CASSPLDSTYEQYF.

This chain's CDR3 is CASSLVDPRDTQYF. The CDR3 coding sequence is TGTGCCAGCAGCTTAGTCGACCCCCGGGATACGCAGTATTTT. The genes are TRBV11-2 and TRBJ2-3; D remains ambiguous. The CDR3 sequence is 14 residues long. V lost 1 base and J lost 6, with 11 bases in between. CDR1 is SGHAT and CDR2 is FQNNGV in the germline V gene.

This clonotype has a handful of counts. The gene calls are TRBV4-1 and TRBJ2-3; perhaps TRBD2 as D (5 bases). The CDR3 consists of 13 residues. V dropped 0 bases and J dropped 4 bases, with 5 bases sitting between them. The germline V gene encodes CDR1 MGHRA and CDR2 YSYEKL. The CDR3 region has the DNA TGCGCCAGCAGCCAAGACGGGGCAGATACGCAGTATTTT. Translation: CASSQDGADTQYF.

The chain carries TRBV10-3 and TRBJ2-1; 8 positions agree with TRBD2. The V gene's germline CDR1 is ENHRY and CDR2 SYGVKD. The CDR3 is 11 amino acids. The CDR3 nucleotides are TGTGCGGGCGGGGGGTACAATGAGCAGTTCTTC. The encoded protein is CAGGGYNEQFF.

CDR3: CSARGRDNGYTF. As DNA, the CDR3 is TGCAGCGCCCGGGGCAGGGACAATGGCTACACCTTC. This rearrangement joins TRBV29-1 to TRBJ1-2, with a tentative D call TRBD1 (6 bases). This CDR3 has 12 amino acids. Germline loops: CDR1 SQVTM, CDR2 ANQGSEA. Trimming shortened V by 7 bases and J by 6 bases, and 15 bases separated the two germline ends. The full variable domain, with the rest looked up from reference TRBV29-1 and TRBJ1-2, is SAVISQKPSRDICQRGTSLTIQCQVDSQVTMMFWYRQQPGQSLTLIATANQGSEATYESGFVIDKFPISRPNLTFSTLTVSNMSPEDSSIYLCSARGRDNGYTFGSGTRLTVV.

The chain is built from TRBV27 and TRBJ2-1, with 11 bases identical to TRBD1. CDR3 length: 14 residues. Germline loops: CDR1 MNHEY, CDR2 SMNVEV (reference sequence). Germline trimming cut 7 bases from V and 2 bases from J; bases unmatched to any gene: 1. CDR3 coding DNA: TGTGCCAGCAAGGGACAGGGGGCCTACAATGAGCAGTTCTTC. The encoded protein is CASKGQGAYNEQFF.

The rearrangement joins TRBV20-1 to TRBJ1-2; D unclear. From germline, CDR1 is DFQATT and CDR2 SNEGSKA (reference sequence). The CDR3 is 14 residues long. V lost 3 bases and J lost 4, with 15 bases in between. The CDR3 region has the DNA TGCAGTGCTAGGTCGGACCGGGGAGCCTATGGCTACACCTTC. Protein: CSARSDRGAYGYTF.

This clonotype was recorded only once. The chain combines TRBV29-1 with TRBJ1-2, with D possibly TRBD1 on 5 matching bases. The V and J ends lost 4 bases and 8 bases respectively, with 8 bases between them. The length of the CDR3 is 10 residues. From germline, CDR1 is SQVTM and CDR2 ANQGSEA. Here the CDR3 DNA reads TGCAGCGTTGGTTCAGGGGGCTACACCTTC. Protein sequence: CSVGSGGYTF.

This clonotype was seen a single time. The rearrangement uses TRBV5-1 and TRBJ2-1; D possibly matches TRBD1 or TRBD2 (5 bases each). The V gene lost 3 bases and the J gene lost 9 bases, with 16 bases spanning the gap. CDR3 length: 14 residues. Germline loops: CDR1 SGHRS, CDR2 YFSETQ. CDR3 in DNA: TGCGCCAGCAGCTCCAGCCCCCGGGGCACTGAGCAGTTCTTC. This codes for CASSSSPRGTEQFF.

The chain is built from TRBV5-1 and TRBJ1-1; D is perhaps TRBD1 (5 bases). V lost 3 bases to trimming and J lost 5 bases, with 11 bases between them. Germline V gene lookup returns CDR1 SGHRS and CDR2 YFSETQ. The CDR3 loop spans 13 amino acids. This CDR3 reads CASSSGEGTEAFF. The CDR3 nucleotides read TGCGCCAGCAGCTCGGGGGAGGGGACTGAAGCTTTCTTT. The complete variable domain, with remaining parts taken from reference TRBV5-1 and TRBJ1-1, reads KAGVTQTPRYLIKTRGQQVTLSCSPISGHRSVSWYQQTPGQGLQFLFEYFSETQRNKGNFPGRFSGRQFSNSRSEMNVSTLELGDSALYLCASSSGEGTEAFFGQGTRLTVV.

The gene calls are TRBV10-3 and TRBJ2-3, with D perhaps TRBD1 (6 bases). With 2 bases removed from V and 4 bases from J, the gap between germline ends came to 13 bases. Germline CDR1 reads ENHRY; CDR2 reads SYGVKD. The CDR3 extends over 15 amino acids. The DNA of the CDR3 is TGTGCCATCAGTGAGGGGATTACAGGGCCAGATACGCAGTATTTT. It yields the protein CAISEGITGPDTQYF.